The 10 T cell receptor beta chains below all came from one sample that was sequenced in a study of graft-versus-host responses after intestinal transplantation. Clones were sequenced by immunoSEQ multiplex PCR, and TCRdb holds only the in-frame ones, with some missing. Among about 38,000 clones listed, roughly 95% were seen once. These TCRs' antigens remain unknown. The specimen was unstimulated CD4+ T cells sorted from spleen or lymph node cells, collected before transplant. The receptors derive from a human donor who was the organ donor for an intestinal transplant.

V is TRBV5-1 and J is TRBJ2-3, with 14 bases identical to TRBD2. CDR3 length: 20 residues. The V segment lost 4 bases and the J segment 0 bases; nucleotides outside the gene matches: 13. CDR1 SGHRS and CDR2 YFSETQ come from the germline V gene. The CDR3 protein is CASSHRLAGGKARSTDTQYF. In DNA form, the CDR3 reads TGCGCCAGCAGCCATCGACTAGCGGGGGGGAAAGCGCGGAGCACAGATACGCAGTATTTT.

The chain couples TRBV11-2 to TRBJ2-5, with 10 bases identical to TRBD2. The germline V gene encodes CDR1 SGHAT and CDR2 FQNNGV. The CDR3 length is 16 residues. V was clipped by 4 bases and J by 5 bases; unmatched bases: 10. CDR3 coding DNA: TGTGCCAGCAGCTGGGGAAGCGGGGGGGCCGGGGAGACCCAGTACTTC. Translating gives CASSWGSGGAGETQYF. The full variable domain, with the rest looked up from reference TRBV11-2 and TRBJ2-5, is EAGVAQSPRYKIIEKRQSVAFWCNPISGHATLYWYQQILGQGPKLLIQFQNNGVVDDSQLPKDRFSAERLKGVDSTLKIQPAKLEDSAVYLCASSWGSGGAGETQYFGPGTRLLVL.

This chain links TRBV7-2 with TRBJ2-4; TRBD2 agrees at 9 bases. The CDR3 is 16 residues long. V shed 5 bases, J shed 7 bases, and the junction held 12 bases outside the gene matches. The germline V gene encodes CDR1 SGHTA and CDR2 FQGNSA. CDR3 in DNA: TGTGCCAGCAGCCGGAACGCGGGGGGGCCTCTGAACATTCAGTACTTC. Translation gives CASSRNAGGPLNIQYF.

The chain joins TRBV10-1 to TRBJ2-1; D is unresolved. The CDR3 has 17 residues. Trimming cost V 0 bases and J 0 bases, with 12 bases left between them. Germline values: CDR1 WNHNN, CDR2 SYGVQD (reference sequence). The CDR3 nucleotides read TGCGCCAGCAGTGAGTCGCGGACGGCGAGCTCCTACAATGAGCAGTTCTTC. Encoded protein: CASSESRTASSYNEQFF.

This clone was found once. The rearrangement joins TRBV6-5 to TRBJ2-4; D tentatively reads TRBD1 or TRBD2 (6 bases each). Germline V gene lookup returns CDR1 MNHEY and CDR2 SVGAGI. V was shortened by 1 base and J by 3 bases, with 13 bases between the two germline ends. The CDR3 has 16 residues. The CDR3 loop reads CASSYFGGLDKNIQYF. CDR3 bases: TGTGCCAGCAGTTACTTTGGGGGGCTCGACAAAAACATTCAGTACTTC.

This chain uses TRBV2 with TRBJ2-3, with TRBD2 matching 10 bases. With V trimmed by 4 bases and J by 1 base, 5 bases remained unmatched. There are 16 residues in the CDR3. Germline CDR1 reads SNHLY; CDR2 reads FYNNEI. CDR3 residues: CASSARLAGGTDTQYF. In DNA, the CDR3 is TGTGCCAGCAGTGCCCGACTAGCGGGTGGCACAGATACGCAGTATTTT.

CDR3 protein: CASSRMGGAGAGELFF. The DNA for the CDR3 is TGCGCCAGCAGCCGGATGGGGGGCGCGGGGGCCGGGGAGCTGTTTTTT. J is TRBJ2-2 and V is TRBV5-1; TRBD2 might be the D (7 bases). Germline V gene sequence: CDR1 SGHRS, CDR2 YFSETQ. The CDR3 is 16 residues long. Deletions cut 4 bases from V and 6 bases from J, with 19 bases between.

In the case of this clone: Germline is not matched at one junction end, which may reflect a read error. The V and J genes are TRBV7-7 and TRBJ2-1, with 14 bases aligning to TRBD2. This CDR3 has 16 amino acids. Germline V gene data show CDR1 as SSHAT and CDR2 as FNYEAQ (reference sequence). CDR3 protein: CASSLGLAGAYNEQFF. In DNA, the CDR3 is TGTGCTAGCAGCCTGGGACTAGCGGGGGCGTACAATGAGCAGTTCTTC.

With respect to this clone: The junction does not match germline at one end; this may be a read error. This rearrangement joins TRBV7-7 to TRBJ2-3, with 10 bases fitting TRBD1. The germline CDR1 and CDR2 sequences are SSHAT and FNYEAQ (reference sequence). This CDR3 has 15 residues. The CDR3 region is CASSSRTGGTDTQYF. Here the CDR3 DNA reads TGTGCTAGCAGCTCCCGGACAGGGGGGACAGATACGCAGTATTTT.

This clone has just one count. V is TRBV4-3 and J is TRBJ2-1, with TRBD1 matching 9 bases. The V and J ends lost 4 bases and 6 bases, in that order; junction bases with no gene match: 10. CDR1 LGHNA and CDR2 YSLEER come from the germline V gene. The CDR3 sequence is 16 residues long. The CDR3 here is CASSPLWDRACNEQFF. CDR3 nucleotide sequence: TGCGCCAGCAGCCCCCTGTGGGACAGGGCCTGCAATGAGCAGTTCTTC.